Below, one T cell receptor beta chain is given with its context. The antigen is undetermined. This specimen comes from a study of T cell repertoires in cytomegalovirus infection. Findings of the study overall: Clonotype analysis showed dominance of the ex vivo response by HLA-C-restricted CMV-specific TCR beta clonotypes. Individuals carrying CMV plus the relevant HLA were identified by cumulative frequency of public TCR beta families.

TCRdb called the reads again in MiXCR, with one record for every CDR3 protein. The sample carries 350,000 to 500,000 distinct CDR3 sequences, roughly 31% recorded once. Per the germline V gene, CDR1 is SGHRS and CDR2 is YFSETQ. The V gene end was trimmed by 6 bases and the J gene end by 1 base; junction bases not matched to a gene: 5. This CDR3 spans 14 amino acids. The gene calls are TRBV5-1 and TRBJ2-3; 7 bases align to TRBD2. This sequence originates from a human donor in good health (CMV status not recorded). Some clones in this sample may be carry-over from other donors' samples. Sequencing was performed on PBMCs. CDR3 bases: TGCGCCAGCACACCCCTAGCGGGCACAGATACGCAGTATTTT. Translation: CASTPLAGTDTQYF.